This T cell receptor beta chain was captured in a study of beta chain features in type 1 diabetes. The CDR3 length is 15 residues. Germline V gene sequence: CDR1 MNHEY, CDR2 SVGAGI. V lost 3 bases and J 1 base, leaving 9 bases between the germline ends. Expressed TCRB transcripts got sequenced, as all isolated RNA was reverse transcribed. The table came from immunoSEQ multiplex PCR; TCRdb's copy has only in-frame clones and leaves some out. The repertoire includes more than 150,000 clones, about 9.8% of them detected once, and over 2% sits in the top ten. J is TRBJ2-2 and V is TRBV6-5; perhaps TRBD2 as D (5 bases). The sequenced sample consisted of central memory CD4+ T cells from blood. The TCR comes from a woman aged 18-35 years in good health. The CDR3 loop is CASSYWAGNTGELFF. The CDR3 coding sequence is TGTGCCAGCAGTTATTGGGCGGGGAACACCGGGGAGCTGTTTTTT.